This TCR beta chain was sequenced for a study of breast tumors, draining lymph nodes, adjacent tissues. This clonotype was found many times. The antigen is undetermined. TCRdb reprocessed the multiplex PCR reads with MiXCR, giving one entry per CDR3 protein. The repertoire includes 150,000 to 200,000 distinct CDR3 sequences, around 33% of them detected once, and approximately 4.3% sits in the top ten. Study-wide results and caveats: Compared with basal-like, luminal-like tumors shared significantly more repertoire with nontumor tissue.

This CDR3 contains 13 residues. Germline CDR1 and CDR2: GTSNPN and SVGIG (reference sequence). V gave up 1 base and J gave up 6 bases; unmatched junction bases: 4. The lymph nodes were axillary draining lymph nodes from breast cancer patients. The genes are TRBV30 and TRBJ2-7; 9 positions match TRBD1. The sequencing sample was made of axillary lymph node tissue. The clonotype comes from a female donor with breast cancer. Some clones in this sample may be carry-over from other donors' samples. In DNA form, the CDR3 reads TGTGCCTGGAGTGGGGACAGGGTCTCCGAGCAGTACTTC. Residues: CAWSGDRVSEQYF. Complete variable domain (other parts from reference TRBV30 and TRBJ2-7): SQTIHQWPATLVQPVGSPLSLECTVEGTSNPNLYWYRQAAGRGLQLLFYSVGIGQISSEVPQNLSASRPQDRQFILSSKKLLLSDSGFYLCAWSGDRVSEQYFGPGTRLTVT.